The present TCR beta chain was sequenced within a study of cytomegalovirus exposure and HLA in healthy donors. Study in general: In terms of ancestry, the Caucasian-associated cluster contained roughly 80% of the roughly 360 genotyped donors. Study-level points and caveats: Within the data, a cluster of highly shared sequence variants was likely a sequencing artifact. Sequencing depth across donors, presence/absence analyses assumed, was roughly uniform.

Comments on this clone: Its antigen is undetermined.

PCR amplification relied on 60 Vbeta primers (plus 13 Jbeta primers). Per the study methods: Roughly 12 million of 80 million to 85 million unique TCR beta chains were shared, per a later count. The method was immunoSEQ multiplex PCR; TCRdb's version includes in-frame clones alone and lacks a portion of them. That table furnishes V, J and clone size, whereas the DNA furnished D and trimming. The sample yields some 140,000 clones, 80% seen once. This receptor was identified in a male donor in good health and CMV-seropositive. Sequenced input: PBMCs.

CDR3 region: CASRERGTNTGELFF. The CDR3 nucleotides are TGTGCCAGCAGGGAACGCGGGACGAACACCGGGGAGCTGTTTTTT. The rearrangement links TRBV5-4 to TRBJ2-2, with a tentative D call TRBD2 (6 bases). V gave up 5 bases and J gave up 0 bases, with 11 bases separating them. The CDR3 spans 15 residues. Germline-derived CDR1 and CDR2 are SGHNT and YYREEE (reference sequence).